This T cell receptor beta chain was found in a study of blood T cell repertoires in COVID-19. For the study at large: In each case, the material was cDNA or gDNA derived from T cells, B-cell-depleted T cells, or PBMCs.

Sequencing was performed with immunoSEQ multiplex PCR; in TCRdb, only in-frame clones are kept and a portion is missing. This table has a few hundred thousand clones, around 81% appearing once. The CDR3 runs 14 residues. Germline V gene lookup returns CDR1 MGHDK and CDR2 SYGVNS. V was clipped by 4 bases and J by 6 bases, with 15 bases between them. Allocation to cohorts depended on clinical history reported by the participants. This clone was seen a single time. Input material: PBMCs or T cells enriched from blood (not recorded which). This TCR was sampled from a man aged 25-40 years with acute COVID-19. This rearrangement joins TRBV25-1 to TRBJ1-2; D is ambiguous. This chain's CDR3 is CASSGPGLSDGYTF. The CDR3 nucleotides read TGTGCCAGCAGTGGGCCCGGGTTGAGTGATGGCTACACCTTC.